Presented here are 23 T cell receptor beta chains from one specimen sequenced in a study of identical twins. MiXCR, applied by TCRdb to the 5' RACE reads, yields one record per CDR3 protein. The sample contains hundreds of thousands of distinct CDR3 sequences, under 8.5% of which appear only once. These sequences were also reported in another study, on yellow fever vaccine responses in identical twins.

What was sequenced was PBMCs. These receptors were collected from a woman between 18 and 29 years old in good health.

There are many counts of this clonotype. This chain joins TRBV3-1 and TRBJ2-1, with 10 bases identical to TRBD2. There are 16 residues in the CDR3. Germline assignment: CDR1 LGHDT and CDR2 YNNKEL (reference sequence). V lost 2 bases and J lost 0; bases outside the gene matches: 1. The CDR3 DNA reads as TGTGCCAGCAGCCAATTAGCGGGAGGCTCCTACAATGAGCAGTTCTTC. Translated, it gives CASSQLAGGSYNEQFF.

This clonotype was counted only a few times. The chain carries TRBV7-9 and TRBJ1-1; D is undetermined. Germline V gene sequence: CDR1 SEHNR, CDR2 FQNEAQ (reference sequence). The CDR3 is 15 amino acids. V lost 5 bases and J lost 1, with 14 bases in between. CDR3 nucleotide sequence: TGTGCCAGCAGCCCGGGCATAGGGAAGAACACTGAAGCTTTCTTT. Residues: CASSPGIGKNTEAFF.

This chain's CDR3 is CASTAVMRQGNIQYF. The DNA for the CDR3 is TGTGCCAGCACCGCCGTTATGCGACAGGGAAACATTCAGTACTTC. This chain links TRBV2 with TRBJ2-4, with 7 bases aligning to TRBD1. The CDR3 length is 15 residues. Germline V lookup: CDR1 SNHLY, CDR2 FYNNEI. V was clipped by 7 bases and J by 6 bases; unmatched bases: 12. The full variable domain, with the rest looked up from reference TRBV2 and TRBJ2-4, is EPEVTQTPSHQVTQMGQEVILRCVPISNHLYFYWYRQILGQKVEFLVSFYNNEISEKSEIFDDQFSVERPDGSNFTLKIRSTKLEDSAMYFCASTAVMRQGNIQYFGAGTRLSVL.

Ten or more counts support this clonotype. The V and J genes are TRBV7-9 and TRBJ2-2; D possibly corresponds to TRBD2 (6 bases). The V end lost 2 bases, the J end lost 5 bases, and 6 bases lay between the germline ends. CDR3 size: 13 residues. Germline CDR1 and CDR2: SEHNR and FQNEAQ (reference sequence). This CDR3 is CASSLLATGELFF. In DNA form, the CDR3 reads TGTGCCAGCAGCTTACTAGCGACCGGGGAGCTGTTTTTT. Looking up the rest from reference TRBV7-9 and TRBJ2-2 gives the full variable domain: DTGVSQNPRHKITKRGQNVTFRCDPISEHNRLYWYRQTLGQGPEFLTYFQNEAQLEKSRLLSDRFSAERPKGSFSTLEIQRTEQGDSAMYLCASSLLATGELFFGEGSRLTVL.

The chain joins TRBV7-9 to TRBJ1-6; D not certain. CDR1 and CDR2 (germline): SEHNR, FQNEAQ (reference sequence). The CDR3 extends over 14 amino acids. V was clipped by 5 bases and J by 9 bases, with 14 bases between them. The CDR3 DNA follows: TGTGCCAGCAGCCTGGTCCGTGGGGTTTCACCCCTCCACTTT. Translated: CASSLVRGVSPLHF.

This clonotype was observed a few times. The chain recombines TRBV28 with TRBJ2-3; D uncertain. The CDR3 has 14 residues. Trimming cost V 7 bases and J 6 bases, with 17 bases left between them. Per the germline V gene, CDR1 is MDHEN and CDR2 is SYDVKM. CDR3 nucleotide sequence: TGTGCCAGCATCTCCCTCGTGGCGCGGGATACGCAGTATTTT. Translating it yields CASISLVARDTQYF.

This chain uses TRBV7-9 with TRBJ2-4; the D gene is possibly TRBD1 (5 bases). Per the germline V gene, CDR1 is SEHNR and CDR2 is FQNEAQ (reference sequence). This CDR3 contains 13 residues. Trimming left V 2 bases short and J 8 bases short, with 10 bases between. For the CDR3, the DNA is TGTGCCAGCAGCTTACCAGGGTCGGACATTCAGTACTTC. This gives the protein CASSLPGSDIQYF.

This clonotype was detected ten times or more. The chain recombines TRBV2 with TRBJ2-1; D gene unclear. Per the germline V gene, CDR1 is SNHLY and CDR2 is FYNNEI. V was pared by 5 bases and J by 8 bases, with 10 bases between. The CDR3 consists of 12 residues. The CDR3 is CASSTWRDEQFF. DNA for the CDR3: TGTGCCAGCAGTACATGGCGCGATGAGCAGTTCTTC.

The table lists this clonotype with a few counts. CDR3 bases: TGTGCCATCAGTGACGCCCTAGCGGGTTGGCAAGAGACCCAGTACTTC. This translates into CAISDALAGWQETQYF. The chain recombines TRBV10-3 with TRBJ2-5; 8 bases map to TRBD2. CDR3 size: 16 residues. The V gene's germline CDR1 is ENHRY and CDR2 SYGVKD. V trimming: 3 bases; J trimming: 2 bases; junction bases outside the gene matches: 8.

This clonotype was counted ten times or more. This chain connects TRBV12-3 or TRBV12-4 to TRBJ1-1; no definite D call. This CDR3 is 14 amino acids long. The V end was cut by 1 base, the J end by 4 bases, with 10 bases between. CDR3 nucleotide sequence: TGTGCCAGCAGTTTAGTAATCACGAGCACTGAAGCTTTCTTT. It specifies CASSLVITSTEAFF.

The chain has TRBV2 and TRBJ2-2; the D is unclear. Germline CDR1 SNHLY, CDR2 FYNNEI. Deletions cut 6 bases from V and 5 bases from J, with 7 bases between. The CDR3 totals 12 residues. Here the CDR3 DNA reads TGTGCCAGCAGAAAGGGAACCGGGGAGCTGTTTTTT. It specifies CASRKGTGELFF.

This clonotype was counted ten times or more. The CDR3 bases are TGTGCCAGCAGCCAAGAGCGTAGCTCCTACAATGAGCAGTTCTTC. Protein product: CASSQERSSYNEQFF. This chain links TRBV14 with TRBJ2-1; D ambiguous. The CDR3 loop spans 15 amino acids. Germline V CDR1 and CDR2: SGHDN, FVKESK. V lost 0 bases and J lost 0, with 6 bases in between. The full variable domain, completed using reference TRBV14 and TRBJ2-1, is EAGVTQFPSHSVIEKGQTVTLRCDPISGHDNLYWYRRVMGKEIKFLLHFVKESKQDESGMPNNRFLAERTGGTYSTLKVQPAELEDSGVYFCASSQERSSYNEQFFGPGTRLTVL.

In the case of this clonotype: Sequence at one end of the junction differs from germline and may be a read error. This chain connects TRBV5-1 to TRBJ2-5; D possibly matches TRBD1 or TRBD2 (6 bases each). There are 14 residues in the CDR3. Germline V gene lookup returns CDR1 SGHRS and CDR2 YFSETQ. The CDR3 loop reads CANSTPGARETQYF. For the CDR3, the DNA is TGCGCCAACAGCACGCCGGGGGCAAGGGAGACCCAGTACTTC.

This clonotype was picked up a small number of times. The chain links TRBV6-2 or TRBV6-3 to TRBJ2-3; 9 bases are a match to TRBD2. Trimming took 10 bases from V and 3 from J; bases not matched to a gene: 17. Germline lookup yields CDR1 MNHEY and CDR2 SVGEGT. The CDR3 is 17 residues long. The CDR3 protein is CATLSLGREGGTDTQYF. The DNA of the CDR3 is TGTGCCACCCTCTCCCTAGGGCGGGAGGGGGGTACAGATACGCAGTATTTT.

This clonotype showed up just a few times. The genes are TRBV5-6 and TRBJ2-1; 9 bases are shared with TRBD2. This CDR3 has 16 amino acids. V lost 5 bases, J lost 8 bases, and 14 bases stayed unmatched. CDR1 and CDR2 (germline): SGHDT, YYEEEE. CDR3 loop: CASSPLYVSGSDEQFF. In DNA, the CDR3 is TGTGCCAGCAGTCCACTATATGTTAGCGGGAGCGATGAGCAGTTCTTC.

This clonotype was detected only a few times. This chain uses TRBV20-1 with TRBJ2-3; TRBD2 matches 10 bases. Germline CDR1 DFQATT, CDR2 SNEGSKA (reference sequence). The CDR3 covers 16 residues. The V and J ends lost 3 bases and 5 bases, in that order; junction bases with no gene match: 11. The CDR3 sequence: CSARRLLAGVVDTQYF. The CDR3 region has the DNA TGCAGTGCTAGGAGGCTCCTAGCGGGAGTAGTAGATACGCAGTATTTT.

The rearrangement uses TRBV9 and TRBJ2-5; D uncertain. The germline V and J ends were trimmed by 1 base and 4 bases, with 11 bases remaining between them. The CDR3 is made up of 14 amino acids. The V gene's germline CDR1 is SGDLS and CDR2 YYNGEE. CDR3 in DNA: TGTGCCAGCAGCGTAACCCCATCTCCAGAGACCCAGTACTTC. Translated, it gives CASSVTPSPETQYF.

The rearrangement uses TRBV4-1 and TRBJ2-1; 7 bases match TRBD2. The junction had 13 bases not matched to a gene; V was cut back by 2 bases and J by 0 bases. CDR3 length equals 19 residues. Germline-derived CDR1 and CDR2 are MGHRA and YSYEKL. The CDR3 here is CASSQFTPLGGSSYNEQFF. The CDR3 nucleotides read TGCGCCAGCAGCCAATTTACCCCCCTAGGCGGGAGCTCCTACAATGAGCAGTTCTTC.

The chain links TRBV10-3 to TRBJ2-1; the D gene is possibly TRBD2 (6 bases). Germline values: CDR1 ENHRY, CDR2 SYGVKD. V lost 0 bases and J lost 9, with 15 bases in between. The CDR3 covers 15 residues. CDR3 in amino acids: CAISESRDYRVEQFF. CDR3 DNA: TGTGCCATCAGTGAGTCGCGGGATTATAGGGTTGAGCAGTTCTTC.

A few counts support this clonotype. The chain recombines TRBV5-1 with TRBJ2-5, with 8 bases lining up with TRBD1. Trimming removed 0 bases from V and 5 bases from J; junction bases left unmatched: 9. The germline gives CDR1 SGHRS, CDR2 YFSETQ. There are 16 residues in the CDR3. The CDR3 sequence is CASSLAPGQGTETQYF. The CDR3 DNA reads as TGCGCCAGCAGCTTGGCGCCCGGACAGGGTACGGAGACCCAGTACTTC.

This clonotype was seen ten or more times. The genes are TRBV7-9 and TRBJ2-1; 9 bases map to TRBD2. CDR1 SEHNR and CDR2 FQNEAQ come from the germline V gene (reference sequence). Trimming removed 4 bases from V and 3 bases from J; junction bases left unmatched: 7. The CDR3 is made up of 16 amino acids. The CDR3, as DNA: TGTGCCAGCAGCTCGCCGACTAGCGGATACTACAATGAGCAGTTCTTC. It translates to CASSSPTSGYYNEQFF.

The rearrangement links TRBV20-1 to TRBJ2-1, with 8 positions matching TRBD2. V was clipped by 5 bases and J by 10 bases; unmatched bases: 10. This CDR3 has 13 amino acids. The germline CDR1 and CDR2 sequences are DFQATT and SNEGSKA (reference sequence). For the CDR3, the DNA is TGCAGTGCTCGTGGAGCGGGAGAACGGGAGCAGTTCTTC. Its translation is CSARGAGEREQFF.

There are many counts of this clonotype. This rearrangement joins TRBV28 to TRBJ2-1, with 9 bases aligning to TRBD2. CDR3 length: 14 amino acids. J gave up 2 bases and V 10 bases, and 6 bases lay outside the gene matches. In germline, CDR1 is MDHEN, CDR2 SYDVKM. The CDR3 DNA sequence: TGTGCCATCAATAGCGGGGGACCCTACAATGAGCAGTTCTTC. This encodes CAINSGGPYNEQFF.